This TCR beta chain was identified during a study of T cells in Graves' hyperthyroidism and ophthalmopathy. Study conclusions and caveats: Through a model of 13 V-J features, ophthalmopathy was separated from stable hyperthyroidism.

The V gene end was trimmed by 6 bases and the J gene end by 4 bases; junction bases not matched to a gene: 8. Germline loops: CDR1 DFQATT, CDR2 SNEGSKA (reference sequence). The CDR3 spans 13 residues. This clonotype was observed a few times. The antigen remains unidentified. TCR beta CDR3 regions were amplified from RNA transcripts. With the HTBI primer set, the TCR CDR3 went through a first round of RT-PCR. TCRdb reprocessed the multiplex PCR reads with MiXCR, giving one entry per CDR3 protein. The table includes more than 500,000 distinct CDR3 sequences, roughly 16% detected once. Based on clinical symptoms, serum thyroxine and TRAb, thyroid ultrasound and orbital computed tomography, diagnoses were reached.

The chain joins TRBV20-1 to TRBJ1-1; 7 positions agree with TRBD1. The sequence came from a woman aged 25 to 39 with Graves' ophthalmopathy. The sample taken for sequencing was blood. This CDR3 is CSAGQATPTEAFF. The CDR3 DNA reads TGCAGTGCCGGACAGGCAACACCCACTGAAGCTTTCTTT.